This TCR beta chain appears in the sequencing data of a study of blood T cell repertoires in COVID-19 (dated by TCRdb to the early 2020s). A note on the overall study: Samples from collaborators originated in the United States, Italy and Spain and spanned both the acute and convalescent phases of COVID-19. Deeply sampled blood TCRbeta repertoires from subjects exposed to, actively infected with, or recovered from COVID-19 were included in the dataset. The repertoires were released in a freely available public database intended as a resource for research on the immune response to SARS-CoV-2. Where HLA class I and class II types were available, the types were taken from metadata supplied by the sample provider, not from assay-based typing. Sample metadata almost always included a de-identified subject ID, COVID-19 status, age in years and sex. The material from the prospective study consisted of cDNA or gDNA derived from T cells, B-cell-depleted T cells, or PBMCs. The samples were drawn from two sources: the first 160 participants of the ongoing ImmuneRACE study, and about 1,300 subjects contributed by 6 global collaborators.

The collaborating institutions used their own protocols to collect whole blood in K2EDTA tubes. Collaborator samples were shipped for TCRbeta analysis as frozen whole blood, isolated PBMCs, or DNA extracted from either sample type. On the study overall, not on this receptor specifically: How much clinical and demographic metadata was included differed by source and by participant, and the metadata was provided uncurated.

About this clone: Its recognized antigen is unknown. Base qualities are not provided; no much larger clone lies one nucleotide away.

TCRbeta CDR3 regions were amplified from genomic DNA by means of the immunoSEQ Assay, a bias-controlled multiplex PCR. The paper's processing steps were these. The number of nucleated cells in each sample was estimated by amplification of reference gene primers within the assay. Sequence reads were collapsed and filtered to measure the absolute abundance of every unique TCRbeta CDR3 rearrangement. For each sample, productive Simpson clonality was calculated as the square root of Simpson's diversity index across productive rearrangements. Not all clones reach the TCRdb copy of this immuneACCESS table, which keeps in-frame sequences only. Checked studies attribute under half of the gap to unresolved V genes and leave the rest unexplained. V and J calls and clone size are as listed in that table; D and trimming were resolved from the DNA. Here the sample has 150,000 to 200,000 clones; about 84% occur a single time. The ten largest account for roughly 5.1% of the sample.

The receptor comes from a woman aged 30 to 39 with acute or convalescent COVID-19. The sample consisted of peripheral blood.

Read as DNA, the sequence is TGTGCCAGCAGGCGGCGGGTACAGAACACAGATACGCAGTATTTT. It translates as CASRRRVQNTDTQYF. Recombination connected TRBV6-5 to TRBJ2-3, with TRBD2 tentatively as D gene (5 bases match). The cysteine opens and the phenylalanine closes a CDR3 of 15 amino acids. The read is trimmed to its CDR3 DNA, 45 bases read in frame from base 1. The V and J ends are trimmed by 6 bases and 2 bases, leaving 15 bases between them. According to the germline V gene, CDR1 reads MNHEY and CDR2 reads SVGAGI.